This T cell receptor beta chain was identified during a study of long-term antiretroviral therapy in people with HIV. V was pared by 1 base and J by 10 bases, with 12 bases between. CDR1 is SGHDT, CDR2 YYEEEE, per germline. The CDR3 is 13 residues long. A v3.0 immunoSEQ assay was performed at survey level. Sequenced by immunoSEQ multiplex PCR; TCRdb stores in-frame clones only, minus some. The repertoire includes 35,000 or so clones, around 94% of them detected once, and 3% to 4.5% sits in the top ten. This chain links TRBV5-6 with TRBJ2-1, with TRBD2 as a possible D gene (5 bases). This sequence originates from a woman aged 50 to 60 with HIV. The specimen comprised unsorted PBMCs, sampled 4.1 years after starting antiretroviral therapy. CDR3 nucleotide sequence: TGTGCCAGCAGCTTGTACGGGAATGCCGAGCAGTTCTTC. Residues: CASSLYGNAEQFF.